These 11 T cell receptor beta chains were sequenced from one sample in a study of shared clonotypes between healthy human individuals. Sequencing was performed with immunoSEQ multiplex PCR; in TCRdb, only in-frame clones are kept and a portion is missing. Found here are 800,000 or so clones, 90% to 97% of them singletons; the top ten hold over 0.2%. The naive CD8 fraction comprised CD45RO-negative cells positively selected for CCR7 and excluded terminally differentiated effector memory CD45RA+ cells. Sequenced material: naive CD8+ T cells sorted from blood. These receptor sequences come from a man aged 25-40 years in good health.

Regarding this clone: This specimen includes other DNA sequences encoding the same CDR3. V gene TRBV5-1 combines with J gene TRBJ2-1; D is unclear. Germline V gene lookup returns CDR1 SGHRS and CDR2 YFSETQ. This CDR3 has 12 amino acids. V shed 4 bases and J shed 4 bases, with 6 bases lying between them. The CDR3 sequence is CASSLDYNEQFF. The CDR3, as DNA: TGCGCCAGCAGCCTAGATTACAATGAGCAGTTCTTC.

This chain links TRBV7-2 with TRBJ1-2; no clear D gene. The length of the CDR3 is 14 residues. Germline CDR1 and CDR2: SGHTA and FQGNSA. V lost 4 bases and J 8 bases, leaving 17 bases between the germline ends. CDR3 loop: CASSSLGVFDGYTF. Written as DNA, the CDR3 is TGTGCCAGCAGCTCCCTGGGAGTCTTCGACGGCTACACCTTC.

A single count supports this clone. This chain uses TRBV9 with TRBJ2-1; D gene uncertain. The CDR3 consists of 12 residues. CDR1 SGDLS and CDR2 YYNGEE come from the germline V gene. Trimming cost V 4 bases and J 7 bases, with 9 bases left between them. CDR3 residues: CASSPDHNEQFF. CDR3 in DNA: TGTGCCAGCAGCCCTGACCATAATGAGCAGTTCTTC.

The chain employs TRBV14 and TRBJ2-7; 11 bases align to TRBD2. With 0 bases clipped from V and 4 bases from J, the junction kept 2 bases outside the gene matches. This CDR3 is 15 amino acids long. Germline CDR1 reads SGHDN; CDR2 reads FVKESK. The CDR3 region is CASSQEASGRYEQYF. The CDR3, as DNA: TGTGCCAGCAGCCAAGAAGCTAGCGGGAGGTACGAGCAGTACTTC.

DNA of the CDR3: TGTGCCAGCAGTTGGGGGGAGGTCGGCTACGAGCAGTACTTC. It codes for CASSWGEVGYEQYF. The chain combines TRBV27 with TRBJ2-7; D might be TRBD2 (6 bases). Trimming removed 4 bases at V and 3 bases at J, with 13 bases between. Looked up from germline, CDR1 is MNHEY and CDR2 is SMNVEV (reference sequence). This CDR3 has 14 residues.

This clone was seen a single time. The gene calls are TRBV19 and TRBJ1-5, with TRBD1 identical over 8 bases. The germline V gene encodes CDR1 LNHDA and CDR2 SQIVND (reference sequence). The V gene end was trimmed by 7 bases and the J gene end by 2 bases; junction bases not matched to a gene: 4. The CDR3 extends over 14 amino acids. The DNA of the CDR3 is TGTGCCAGTACTCCGGGACAGGGCAATCAGCCCCAGCATTTT. Its protein product is CASTPGQGNQPQHF.

This rearrangement joins TRBV27 to TRBJ2-1; 12 nucleotides agree with TRBD2. Trimming took 4 bases from V and 5 from J; bases not matched to a gene: 3. Germline V CDR1 and CDR2: MNHEY, SMNVEV (reference sequence). This CDR3 spans 15 amino acids. This chain's CDR3 is CASSSPSGRDNEQFF. The CDR3 DNA reads as TGTGCCAGCAGTTCGCCTAGCGGGAGGGACAATGAGCAGTTCTTC.

This chain uses TRBV18 with TRBJ2-2; 7 bases are a match to TRBD1. The CDR3 runs 15 residues. From germline, CDR1 is KGHSH and CDR2 LQKENI. With 4 bases clipped from V and 2 bases from J, the junction kept 4 bases outside the gene matches. The CDR3 here is CASSRDRLNTGELFF. The CDR3 DNA follows: TGTGCCAGCTCACGGGACAGACTAAACACCGGGGAGCTGTTTTTT.

V usage is TRBV7-6 and J usage is TRBJ2-2, with a tentative D call TRBD1 (6 bases). V was trimmed by 4 bases and J by 3 bases, leaving 18 bases between them. The CDR3 runs to 17 residues. Germline lookup yields CDR1 SGHVS and CDR2 FNYEAQ. The DNA for the CDR3 is TGTGCCAGCAGCTCGCCCCGGGACACACTGGACACCGGGGAGCTGTTTTTT. Protein sequence: CASSSPRDTLDTGELFF. Using reference TRBV7-6 and TRBJ2-2 for the parts outside the CDR3, the full variable domain is GAGVSQSPRYKVTKRGQDVALRCDPISGHVSLYWYRQALGQGPEFLTYFNYEAQQDKSGLPNDRFSAERPEGSISTLTIQRTEQRDSAMYRCASSSPRDTLDTGELFFGEGSRLTVL.

The J gene is TRBJ1-4, the V gene TRBV27; D might be TRBD1 (6 bases). This CDR3 region has 15 residues. Germline CDR1 and CDR2: MNHEY and SMNVEV (reference sequence). Trimming stripped 5 bases from V and 4 bases from J, with 14 bases between. Here the CDR3 reads CASSPFLGGNEKLFF. In DNA form, the CDR3 reads TGTGCCAGCAGTCCCTTTCTAGGGGGTAATGAAAAACTGTTTTTT.

The chain recombines TRBV2 with TRBJ2-3, with D tentatively TRBD2 (5 bases). The CDR3 has 14 residues. Looked up from germline, CDR1 is SNHLY and CDR2 is FYNNEI. The V gene lost 5 bases and the J gene lost 0 bases, with 9 bases spanning the gap. The CDR3 nucleotides are TGTGCCAGCAGTAGCGGTCCTAGCACAGATACGCAGTATTTT. It yields the protein CASSSGPSTDTQYF.